Following are 17 T cell receptor beta chains from one sample sequenced in a study of blood T cell repertoires in COVID-19 (dated by TCRdb to between 2020 and 2021). The library relied on the immunoSEQ multiplex PCR assay. In its TCRdb copy, this immuneACCESS table keeps in-frame sequences only and misses some clones. Where compared with another copy, unresolved V genes explain less than half of these, and the others have no known cause. The sample table holds roughly 90,000 clones, of which roughly 78% were seen once. Around a tenth of the sample lies in the top ten. Sequencing was performed on peripheral blood. Source of these receptors: a woman between 65 and 79 years old with acute or convalescent COVID-19.

This clone was detected once. The chain joins TRBV2 to TRBJ2-7; 10 bases are a match to TRBD1. With 5 bases clipped from V and 7 bases from J, the junction kept 8 bases outside the gene matches. CDR3 size: 14 residues. Germline CDR1 reads SNHLY; CDR2 reads FYNNEI. The CDR3 region is CASSSGQGSFEQYF. The CDR3 DNA is TGTGCCAGCAGTTCGGGACAGGGGTCCTTTGAGCAGTACTTC.

This clone was observed a few times. This chain links TRBV19 with TRBJ1-5; 9 nucleotides match TRBD1. Germline-derived CDR1 and CDR2 are LNHDA and SQIVND (reference sequence). V was clipped by 4 bases and J by 4 bases; unmatched bases: 8. The CDR3 is made up of 16 amino acids. CDR3 bases: TGTGCCAGTAGTACCCGGACAGGGGCGAGTAATCAGCCCCAGCATTTT. Translation: CASSTRTGASNQPQHF.

The chain has TRBV6-1 and TRBJ1-6; possible D gene TRBD1, 5 bases. The V and J ends lost 3 bases and 10 bases respectively, with 13 bases between them. There are 14 residues in the CDR3. Germline CDR1 is MNHNS and CDR2 is SASEGT. The CDR3 reads CASSDRVSGSPLHF. As DNA, the CDR3 is TGTGCCAGCAGTGACAGGGTTTCGGGCTCACCCCTCCACTTT.

This chain uses TRBV6-5 with TRBJ2-7; 9 bases line up with TRBD1. The CDR3 contains 16 residues. CDR1 MNHEY and CDR2 SVGAGI come from the germline V gene. V shed 2 bases and J 4 bases; nucleotides not matched to a gene: 9. The CDR3 bases are TGTGCCAGCAGTTACATACCGGGACAGGGATTTTACGAGCAGTACTTC. Its translation: CASSYIPGQGFYEQYF.

This clone was found once. The V call is TRBV28, the J call TRBJ1-5; 8 bases match TRBD1. Germline values: CDR1 MDHEN, CDR2 SYDVKM. The CDR3 is 16 amino acids. The V and J ends lost 5 bases and 0 bases, in that order; junction bases with no gene match: 6. Here the CDR3 reads CASSPRQGHSNQPQHF. In DNA form, the CDR3 reads TGTGCCAGCAGTCCCAGACAGGGGCATAGCAATCAGCCCCAGCATTTT.

This rearrangement joins TRBV2 to TRBJ2-7; 7 nucleotides line up with TRBD1. This CDR3 spans 14 amino acids. J was trimmed by 0 bases and V by 7 bases; bases with no gene match: 6. Germline V gene lookup returns CDR1 SNHLY and CDR2 FYNNEI. The DNA for the CDR3 is TGTGCCAGCACTAAGGACAGGAGCTCCTACGAGCAGTACTTC. Translating it yields CASTKDRSSYEQYF. Looking up the rest from reference TRBV2 and TRBJ2-7 gives the full variable domain: EPEVTQTPSHQVTQMGQEVILRCVPISNHLYFYWYRQILGQKVEFLVSFYNNEISEKSEIFDDQFSVERPDGSNFTLKIRSTKLEDSAMYFCASTKDRSSYEQYFGPGTRLTVT.

This rearrangement joins TRBV3-1 (or the pseudogene TRBV3-2) to TRBJ1-5, with TRBD1 matching over 12 bases. Germline V gene sequence: CDR1 LGHDT, CDR2 YNNKEL (reference sequence). The CDR3 totals 18 residues. The J segment lost 6 bases and the V segment lost 1 base, leaving 10 bases of the junction unmatched. DNA of the CDR3: TGTGCCAGCAGCCAAGGGGAGGGACAGGGGGCAGGTTGTCAGCCCCAGCATTTT. This codes for CASSQGEGQGAGCQPQHF.

The gene calls are TRBV27 and TRBJ1-2; D perhaps matches TRBD1 (5 bases). V was trimmed by 2 bases and J by 8 bases, leaving 27 bases between them. Per germline, CDR1 MNHEY and CDR2 SMNVEV (reference sequence). CDR3 length: 18 residues. The CDR3: CASSLRATGQGRGKGYTF. In DNA form, the CDR3 reads TGTGCCAGCAGTTTAAGAGCTACAGGTCAGGGTCGCGGTAAAGGCTACACCTTC.

V and J are TRBV28 and TRBJ2-7; TRBD1 matches 11 bases. CDR1 is MDHEN, CDR2 SYDVKM, per germline. J was trimmed by 12 bases and V by 6 bases; bases with no gene match: 10. The CDR3 spans 13 residues. The CDR3 reads CASRRTGGNSWYF. The CDR3 nucleotides are TGTGCCAGCAGACGGACAGGGGGCAATAGTTGGTACTTC.

The J gene is TRBJ1-1, the V gene TRBV29-1; D gene unclear. The ends were cut back, 5 bases at V and 1 base at J, with 14 bases in the middle. The germline V gene has CDR1 SQVTM and CDR2 ANQGSEA. The CDR3 is made up of 14 amino acids. In nucleotides, the CDR3 is TGCAGCGTTTCCCGGAGGGCCACGAACACTGAAGCTTTCTTT. It codes for CSVSRRATNTEAFF.

The chain joins TRBV11-3 to TRBJ2-2; 15 bases align to TRBD2. The CDR3 runs 19 residues. Germline V CDR1 and CDR2: SGHNT, YENEEA. Losses at the gene ends were 4 bases for V and 6 bases for J; bases not matched to a gene: 12. The chain's CDR3 is CASSSYGGTSGRSAGELFF. DNA for the CDR3: TGTGCCAGCAGCTCGTACGGAGGGACTAGCGGGAGGTCGGCCGGGGAGCTGTTTTTT. Complete variable domain (other parts from reference TRBV11-3 and TRBJ2-2): EAGVVQSPRYKIIEKKQPVAFWCNPISGHNTLYWYLQNLGQGPELLIRYENEEAVDDSQLPKDRFSAERLKGVDSTLKIQPAELGDSAVYLCASSSYGGTSGRSAGELFFGEGSRLTVL.

The gene calls are TRBV20-1 and TRBJ2-3; 7 bases are shared with TRBD1. Germline lookup yields CDR1 DFQATT and CDR2 SNEGSKA (reference sequence). The CDR3 is made up of 15 amino acids. The V segment lost 3 bases and the J segment 2 bases; nucleotides outside the gene matches: 8. This CDR3 reads CSASAWDSSTDTQYF. The CDR3 region has the DNA TGCAGTGCTAGTGCCTGGGACAGCTCCACAGATACGCAGTATTTT.

V is TRBV27 and J is TRBJ2-1, with TRBD2 matching 14 bases. CDR1 and CDR2 from the germline V gene are MNHEY and SMNVEV (reference sequence). J lost 8 bases, V lost 4 bases, and 10 bases had no gene match. This CDR3 contains 17 residues. CDR3 region: CASSSAPGLAGVYEQFF. For the CDR3, the DNA is TGTGCCAGCAGTTCGGCACCGGGACTAGCGGGAGTGTATGAGCAGTTCTTC.

This rearrangement joins TRBV2 to TRBJ2-3, with 16 bases fitting TRBD2. The V gene end was trimmed by 1 base and the J gene end by 12 bases; junction bases not matched to a gene: 4. The CDR3 length is 15 residues. The V gene's germline CDR1 is SNHLY and CDR2 FYNNEI. The CDR3: CASSEEGTSGRAQYF. CDR3 DNA sequence: TGTGCCAGCAGTGAAGAAGGGACTAGCGGGAGGGCCCAGTATTTT.

The CDR3 nucleotides are TGCAGCGTGGGAGACAGGGGAGAGACCCAGTACTTC. The encoded protein is CSVGDRGETQYF. V gene TRBV29-1 combines with J gene TRBJ2-5, with 8 bases lining up with TRBD1. There are 12 residues in the CDR3. Germline V gives CDR1 SQVTM, CDR2 ANQGSEA. The ends lost 6 bases at V and 4 bases at J; junction bases unmatched: 4.

The rearrangement links TRBV14 to TRBJ2-7; weak D call: TRBD2 (5 bases). The CDR3 contains 12 residues. Germline CDR1 reads SGHDN; CDR2 reads FVKESK. Trimming left V 1 base short and J 9 bases short, with 10 bases between. The CDR3 is CASSQGVALQYF. The CDR3 coding sequence is TGTGCCAGCAGCCAAGGGGTAGCGTTGCAGTACTTC.

This clone was detected a few times. V and J are TRBV4-3 and TRBJ2-2; D is unclear. Germline lookup yields CDR1 LGHNA and CDR2 YSLEER. V was clipped by 2 bases and J by 4 bases, with 11 bases between them. The CDR3 loop spans 15 amino acids. The CDR3 loop reads CASSQSAVGTGELFF. In DNA form, the CDR3 reads TGCGCCAGCAGCCAATCCGCGGTCGGCACCGGGGAGCTGTTTTTT.